Listed here are 7 T cell receptor beta chains from one sample, sequenced in a study of cytotoxic CD8 clonotypes in ibrutinib-treated CLL. Clones were read by immunoSEQ multiplex PCR, and TCRdb kept only the in-frame ones, dropping some. The table has roughly 190,000 clones, around 72% seen once; the top ten hold 13%. The sample in question was PBMCs, obtained after 24 months of ibrutinib treatment. These receptors were taken from a human donor with chronic lymphocytic leukemia.

This clone was detected a few times. The V gene is TRBV20-1, the J gene TRBJ2-1; D call uncertain. V lost 6 bases and J 6 bases, leaving 9 bases between the germline ends. Germline V CDR1 and CDR2: DFQATT, SNEGSKA (reference sequence). This CDR3 spans 11 amino acids. Written as DNA, the CDR3 is TGCAGTGCCCCCTTCATCAATGAGCAGTTCTTC. Translated, it gives CSAPFINEQFF.

This clone was seen once. The V and J genes are TRBV10-3 and TRBJ2-5; the D gene is possibly TRBD1 (5 bases). The assigned J gene may be wrong: the sequence end matches TRBJ2-7 better. This CDR3 spans 14 amino acids. The germline V gene encodes CDR1 ENHRY and CDR2 SYGVKD. CDR3: CAISESQGSYEQYF. In nucleotides, the CDR3 is TGTGCCATCAGTGAGTCCCAGGGCTCCTACGAGCAGTACTTC.

The chain couples TRBV28 to TRBJ2-7; 7 bases are shared with TRBD1. V was clipped by 5 bases and J by 2 bases; unmatched bases: 12. Germline-derived CDR1 and CDR2 are MDHEN and SYDVKM. This CDR3 contains 16 residues. CDR3 in DNA: TGTGCCAGCAGTAAGACGGGACAGCCAATTCCCTACGAGCAGTACTTC. This gives the protein CASSKTGQPIPYEQYF.

In this sample, this clone turned up once. The chain couples TRBV27 to TRBJ2-5, with TRBD1 matching over 11 bases. There are 13 residues in the CDR3. CDR1 is MNHEY, CDR2 SMNVEV, per germline (reference sequence). Losses at the gene ends were 5 bases for V and 7 bases for J; bases not matched to a gene: 3. The CDR3 region is CASSPGTGGTQYF. The DNA for the CDR3 is TGTGCCAGCAGTCCCGGGACAGGGGGGACCCAGTACTTC.

The chain has TRBV25-1 and TRBJ2-1, with 9 bases lining up with TRBD2. The germline V gene has CDR1 MGHDK and CDR2 SYGVNS. This CDR3 contains 13 residues. J lost 7 bases, V lost 7 bases, and 5 bases had no gene match. The CDR3, as DNA: TGTGCCAGCACAGCGGGAGGTCAGAATGAGCAGTTCTTC. Translating it yields CASTAGGQNEQFF.

CDR3 protein: CASSLIWGQGLSEQYF. The CDR3, as DNA: TGTGCCAGCAGCTTAATCTGGGGACAGGGGCTCTCCGAGCAGTACTTC. The chain links TRBV7-2 to TRBJ2-7; 10 bases agree with TRBD1. The CDR3 is 16 residues long. V shed 2 bases, J shed 6 bases, and the junction held 10 bases outside the gene matches. CDR1 SGHTA and CDR2 FQGNSA come from the germline V gene.

The rearrangement links TRBV30 to TRBJ2-7; no reliable D call. Trimming took 0 bases from V and 0 from J, leaving 9 bases between them. Germline V gene sequence: CDR1 GTSNPN, CDR2 SVGIG (reference sequence). CDR3 size: 14 residues. Here the CDR3 reads CAWSVPAGSYEQYF. The CDR3 coding sequence is TGTGCCTGGAGTGTCCCGGCCGGCTCCTACGAGCAGTACTTC. Full variable domain (remainder filled in from reference TRBV30 and TRBJ2-7): SQTIHQWPATLVQPVGSPLSLECTVEGTSNPNLYWYRQAAGRGLQLLFYSVGIGQISSEVPQNLSASRPQDRQFILSSKKLLLSDSGFYLCAWSVPAGSYEQYFGPGTRLTVT.